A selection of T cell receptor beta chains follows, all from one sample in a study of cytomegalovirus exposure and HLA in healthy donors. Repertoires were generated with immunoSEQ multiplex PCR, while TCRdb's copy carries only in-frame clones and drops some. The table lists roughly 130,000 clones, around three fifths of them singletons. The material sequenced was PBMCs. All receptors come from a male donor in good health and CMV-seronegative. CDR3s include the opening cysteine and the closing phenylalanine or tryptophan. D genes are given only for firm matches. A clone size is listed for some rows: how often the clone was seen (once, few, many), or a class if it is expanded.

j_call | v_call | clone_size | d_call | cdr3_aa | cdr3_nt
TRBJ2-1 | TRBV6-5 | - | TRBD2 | CASFRGGSLHNEQFF | TGTGCCAGCTTCCGGGGGGGATCCCTACACAATGAGCAGTTCTTC
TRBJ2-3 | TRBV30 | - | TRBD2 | CAWSPNAGGGTDTQYF | TGTGCCTGGAGTCCAAACGCGGGGGGGGGCACAGATACGCAGTATTTT
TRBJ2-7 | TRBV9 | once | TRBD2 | CASSVEAGGPYEQYF | TGTGCCAGCAGCGTAGAAGCGGGGGGGCCCTACGAGCAGTACTTC
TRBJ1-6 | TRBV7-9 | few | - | CASSSQGIHNSPLHF | TGTGCCAGCAGCTCTCAGGGCATACATAATTCACCCCTCCACTTT
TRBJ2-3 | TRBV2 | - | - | CASSVGELTQYF | TGTGCCAGCTCGGTCGGGGAACTGACGCAGTATTTT
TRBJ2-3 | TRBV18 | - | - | CASSPPADTQYF | TGTGCCAGCTCACCACCAGCCGATACGCAGTATTTT
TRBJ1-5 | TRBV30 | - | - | CAWSSEAWGNQPQHF | TGTGCCTGGAGTTCCGAGGCCTGGGGCAATCAGCCCCAGCATTTT
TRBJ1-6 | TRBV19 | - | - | CASSSGTRGNSPLHF | TGTGCCAGTAGTTCCGGGACTAGGGGAAATTCACCCCTCCACTTT
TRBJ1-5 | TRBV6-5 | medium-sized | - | CASSTGAHSNQPQHF | TGTGCCAGCAGCACAGGAGCCCATAGCAATCAGCCCCAGCATTTT
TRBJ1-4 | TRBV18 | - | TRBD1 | CASSPPNGQGHEKLFF | TGTGCCAGCTCACCCCCTAACGGACAGGGCCATGAAAAACTGTTTTTT
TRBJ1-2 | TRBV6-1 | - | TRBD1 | CASSDWQGVSYGYTF | TGTGCCAGCAGTGACTGGCAGGGGGTAAGCTATGGCTACACCTTC
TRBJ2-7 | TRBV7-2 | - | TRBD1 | CASSPGTGLYEQYF | TGTGCCAGCAGCCCCGGGACAGGTCTCTACGAGCAGTACTTC
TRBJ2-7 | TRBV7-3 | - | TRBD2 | CASSLSSSGRTSPYEQYF | TGTGCCAGCAGCTTATCGTCTAGCGGGAGAACGAGCCCCTACGAGCAGTACTTC
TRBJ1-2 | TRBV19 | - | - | CASSNQGQGLYGYTF | TGTGCCAGTAGTAACCAGGGCCAGGGCCTCTATGGCTACACCTTC
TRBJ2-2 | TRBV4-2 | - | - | CASSQDWRGGNTGELFF | TGTGCCAGCAGCCAAGACTGGCGGGGAGGGAACACCGGGGAGCTGTTTTTT
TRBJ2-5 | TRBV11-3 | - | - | CASSSGGGGGMKTQYF | TGTGCCAGCAGCTCCGGAGGTGGGGGGGGCATGAAGACCCAGTACTTC
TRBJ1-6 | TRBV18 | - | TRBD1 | CASSPITDRAASNSPLHF | TGTGCCAGCTCACCGATTACGGACAGGGCGGCATCTAATTCACCCCTCCACTTT
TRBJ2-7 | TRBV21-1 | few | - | CASSKGAGIISIKAGYEQYF | TGTGCCAGCAGCAAAGGGGCCGGGATAATCTCGATAAAGGCCGGGTACGAGCAGTACTTC
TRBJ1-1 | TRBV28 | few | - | CASSLASNTEAFF | TGTGCCAGCAGCCTAGCTTCAAACACTGAAGCTTTCTTT
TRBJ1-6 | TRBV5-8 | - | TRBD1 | CASSLLRGVSPLHF | TGTGCCAGCAGCTTACTCAGGGGGGTTTCACCCCTCCACTTT
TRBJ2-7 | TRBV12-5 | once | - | CASGTRRWGVDVTRYEQYF | TGTGCTAGTGGTACCCGGAGGTGGGGGGTCGATGTTACGAGATACGAGCAGTACTTC
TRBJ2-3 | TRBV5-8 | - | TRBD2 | CASSSVTSGGADTQYF | TGTGCCAGCAGCTCTGTTACTAGCGGGGGGGCAGATACGCAGTATTTT
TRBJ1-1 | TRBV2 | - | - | CATAGQGITEAFF | TGTGCCACTGCCGGGCAGGGAATTACTGAAGCTTTCTTT
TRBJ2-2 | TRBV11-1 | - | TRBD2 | CASSLGGGNGELFF | TGTGCCAGCAGCTTAGGGGGGGGAAACGGGGAGCTGTTTTTT
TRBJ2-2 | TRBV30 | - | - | CAWRGGLGTGELFF | TGTGCCTGGAGGGGGGGGCTCGGCACCGGGGAGCTGTTTTTT
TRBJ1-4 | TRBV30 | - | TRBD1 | CAWGQGDRGLFF | TGTGCCTGGGGACAAGGGGACAGGGGACTGTTTTTT
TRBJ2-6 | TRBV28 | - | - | CASSSLANVLTF | TGTGCCAGCAGTTCGTTGGCCAACGTCCTGACTTTC
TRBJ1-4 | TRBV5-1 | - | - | CASSLGQINEKLFF | TGCGCCAGCAGCTTGGGACAGATTAATGAAAAACTGTTTTTT
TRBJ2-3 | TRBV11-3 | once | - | CASSLGASTDTQYF | TGTGCCAGCAGCTTAGGGGCTAGCACAGATACGCAGTATTTT
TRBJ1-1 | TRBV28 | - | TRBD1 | CASRGQGVGLNTEAFF | TGTGCCAGCAGGGGGCAGGGGGTAGGCTTGAACACTGAAGCTTTCTTT
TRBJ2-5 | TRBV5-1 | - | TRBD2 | CASSPLAGGTEETQYF | TGCGCCAGCAGCCCTTTAGCGGGGGGAACCGAAGAGACCCAGTACTTC
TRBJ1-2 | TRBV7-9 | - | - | CASSDAGDVSGYTF | TGTGCCAGCAGCGATGCGGGGGACGTCAGTGGCTACACCTTC
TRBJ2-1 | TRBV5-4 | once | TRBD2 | CASRLAGGKNEQFF | TGTGCCAGCCGACTAGCGGGGGGGAAAAATGAGCAGTTCTTC
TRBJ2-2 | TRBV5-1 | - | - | CASTGTEADTGELFF | TGCGCCAGCACAGGGACTGAGGCTGACACCGGGGAGCTGTTTTTT
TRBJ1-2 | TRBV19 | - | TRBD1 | CASWTGRHNYGYTF | TGTGCCAGCTGGACAGGGAGGCATAACTATGGCTACACCTTC
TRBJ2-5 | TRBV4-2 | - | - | CASSQDDLGLEETQYF | TGTGCCAGCAGCCAGGATGACCTAGGCCTAGAAGAGACCCAGTACTTC
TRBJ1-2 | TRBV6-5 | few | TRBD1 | CARRQGGFYGYTF | TGTGCCAGAAGACAGGGTGGATTCTATGGCTACACCTTC
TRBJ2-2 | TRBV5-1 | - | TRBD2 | CASSFGLAGTEAGELFF | TGCGCCAGCAGCTTTGGACTAGCGGGGACTGAGGCCGGGGAGCTGTTTTTT
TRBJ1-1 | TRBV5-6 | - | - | CASSLRGTEAFF | TGTGCCAGCAGCTTGCGGGGCACTGAAGCTTTCTTT
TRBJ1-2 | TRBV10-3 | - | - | CAISELGGRSSGYTF | TGTGCCATCAGTGAGTTGGGGGGGCGCAGTTCTGGCTACACCTTC
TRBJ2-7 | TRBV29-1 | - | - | CSAVLTYEQYF | TGCAGCGCCGTGCTGACTTACGAGCAGTACTTC
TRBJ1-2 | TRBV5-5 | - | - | CASGADGLAHTF | TGTGCCAGCGGTGCCGATGGCTTGGCACACACCTTC